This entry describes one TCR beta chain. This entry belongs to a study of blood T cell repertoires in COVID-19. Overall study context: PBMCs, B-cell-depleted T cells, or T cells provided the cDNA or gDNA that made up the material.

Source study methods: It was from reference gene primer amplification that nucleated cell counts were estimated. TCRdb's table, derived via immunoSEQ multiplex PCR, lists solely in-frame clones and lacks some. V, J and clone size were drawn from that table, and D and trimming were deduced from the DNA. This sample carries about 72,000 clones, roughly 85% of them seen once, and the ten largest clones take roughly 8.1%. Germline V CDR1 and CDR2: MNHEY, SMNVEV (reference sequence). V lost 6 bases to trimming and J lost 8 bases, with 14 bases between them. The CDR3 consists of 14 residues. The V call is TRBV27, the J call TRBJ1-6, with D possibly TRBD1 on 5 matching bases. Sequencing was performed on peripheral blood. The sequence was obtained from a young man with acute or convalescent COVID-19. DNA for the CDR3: TGTGCCAGCAGCCGGGGGGGAGTTGATTCACCCCTCCACTTT. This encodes CASSRGGVDSPLHF.